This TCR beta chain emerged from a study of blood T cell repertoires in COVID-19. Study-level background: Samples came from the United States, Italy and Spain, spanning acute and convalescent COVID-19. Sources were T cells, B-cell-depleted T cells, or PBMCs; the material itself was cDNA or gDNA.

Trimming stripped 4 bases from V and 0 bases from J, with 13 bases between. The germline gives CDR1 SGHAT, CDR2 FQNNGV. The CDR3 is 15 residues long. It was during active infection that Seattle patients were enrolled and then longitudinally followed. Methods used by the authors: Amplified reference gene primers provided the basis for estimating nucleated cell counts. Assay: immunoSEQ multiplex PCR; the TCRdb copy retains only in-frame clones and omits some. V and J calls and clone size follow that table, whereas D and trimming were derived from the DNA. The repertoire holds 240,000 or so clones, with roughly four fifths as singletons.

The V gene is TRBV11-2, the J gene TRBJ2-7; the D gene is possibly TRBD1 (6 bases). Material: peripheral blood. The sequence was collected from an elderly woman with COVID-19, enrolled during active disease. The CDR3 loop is CASSSRQVSSYEQYF. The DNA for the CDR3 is TGTGCCAGCAGCTCTCGACAGGTTAGCTCCTACGAGCAGTACTTC.